Here is one T cell receptor beta chain with its context. No antigen is known for it. The CDR3 totals 17 residues. Looked up from germline, CDR1 is SGHTA and CDR2 is FQGNSA. The V gene end was trimmed by 4 bases and the J gene end by 0 bases; junction bases not matched to a gene: 8. These data come from a study of blood T cells in healthy people across ages. In the study overall: Every two T cells gave about one barcoded beta molecule via template switching. Study-wide results and caveats: Naive CD4+ cell counts and diversity both ran higher in long-lived than in aged donors.

Sample-barcoded 5' priming and a J-beta primer mix drove a second PCR of about 6 to 12 cycles. TCRdb re-derived calls from the 5' RACE reads in MiXCR, one entry per CDR3 protein. The repertoire holds about 900,000 distinct CDR3 sequences, about 48% seen once, with 13% in the top ten. The receptor comes from a man between 25 and 39 years old in good health. Sequenced input: blood. V usage is TRBV7-2 and J usage is TRBJ2-1; TRBD2 matches 8 bases. CDR3 residues: CASSYRPGTSSYNEQFF. The CDR3 DNA is TGTGCCAGCAGCTACCGACCCGGGACTAGCTCCTACAATGAGCAGTTCTTC.